The rows below give T cell receptor beta chains drawn from one sample of a study of CD8+ T cells in alopecia areata. Clones were read by immunoSEQ multiplex PCR, and TCRdb kept only the in-frame ones, dropping some. The table records 61,000 or so clones, around 96% of them present only once. Sequencing used CD8+ T cells sorted from blood, obtained at week 0. The source is a human donor with alopecia areata. CDR3s include the opening cysteine and the closing phenylalanine or tryptophan. A D gene is named only where the DNA matches it firmly. Size tells how often a clone was seen (once, few, many) or the class of an expanded clone, and some rows leave it out.

clone size	D gene	V gene	J gene	CDR3 DNA	CDR3 protein
-	-	TRBV28	TRBJ2-7	TGTGCCAGCAGGGGAGATTCCTACGAGCAGTACTTC	CASRGDSYEQYF
-	-	TRBV28	TRBJ2-5	TGTGCCAGCAGTCGATCCCCAGAGACCCAGTACTTC	CASSRSPETQYF
once	-	TRBV29-1	TRBJ2-7	TGCAGCGTTAGGACAGCCTACTACGAGCAGTACTTC	CSVRTAYYEQYF
-	-	TRBV7-9	TRBJ2-7	TGTGCCAGCAGCTTAGGAGGGGACGAGCAGTACTTC	CASSLGGDEQYF
-	TRBD2	TRBV27	TRBJ2-7	TGTGCCAGCAGCAAAGCGGCTAGCGGGGTGGGGGGAGAGCAGTACTTC	CASSKAASGVGGEQYF
-	-	TRBV10-3	TRBJ1-1	TGTGCCATCAGTGAGGGGAGGGCCGTGAACACTGAAGCTTTCTTT	CAISEGRAVNTEAFF
-	-	TRBV6-1	TRBJ2-3	TGTGCCAGTGGGAAGGGCACAGATACGCAGTATTTT	CASGKGTDTQYF
-	TRBD1	TRBV4-1	TRBJ1-4	TGCGCCAGCAATGGACAGGGGGCGTTGACTAATGAAAAACTGTTTTTT	CASNGQGALTNEKLFF
-	-	TRBV6-1	TRBJ2-7	TGTGCCAGCAGTGTTATCGGGGGCCCCTACTCCTACGAGCAGTACTTC	CASSVIGGPYSYEQYF
-	-	TRBV4-3	TRBJ2-2	TGCGCCAGCAGCCAAGATAGGGGGGCTTCAACCGGGGAGCTGTTTTTT	CASSQDRGASTGELFF
-	-	TRBV25-1	TRBJ1-1	TGTGCCAGCAGTGAATGGGTGGCAGACGAAGCTTTCTTT	CASSEWVADEAFF
-	-	TRBV13	TRBJ2-4	TGTGCCAGCAGCCCCGAGGGACCAAAGGTTCAGTACTTC	CASSPEGPKVQYF
-	TRBD2	TRBV29-1	TRBJ2-1	TGCAGCGTTGGCCTAGCGGGGAGGGACAATGAGCAGTTCTTC	CSVGLAGRDNEQFF
-	-	TRBV27	TRBJ2-7	TGTGCCAGCAGTTTATCCCGGCAGGCCGAGCAGTACTTC	CASSLSRQAEQYF
-	TRBD1	TRBV5-4	TRBJ1-1	TGTGCCAGCAGCTCAGACAGGGGCTTGAACACTGAAGCTTTCTTT	CASSSDRGLNTEAFF
-	-	TRBV7-2	TRBJ2-3	TGTGCCAGCAGCTTAAGTGGTCGGACTAGCACAGATACGCAGTATTTT	CASSLSGRTSTDTQYF
-	TRBD2	TRBV15	TRBJ2-7	TGTGCCACCAGCAGAGATCGGGGGGAAGCGCACGAGCAGTACTTC	CATSRDRGEAHEQYF
-	-	TRBV4-3	TRBJ2-3	TGCGCCAGCAGCCAAGGAGGGATCGGGGCAAATACGCAGTATTTT	CASSQGGIGANTQYF
-	TRBD1	TRBV29-1	TRBJ1-1	TGCAGCGTCCGGGGGACAGGGGGCGGGAACACTGAAGCTTTCTTT	CSVRGTGGGNTEAFF
-	-	TRBV30	TRBJ2-3	TGTGCCTGGAGCGCCACAGATACGCAGTATTTT	CAWSATDTQYF
-	-	TRBV5-4	TRBJ2-7	TGTGCCAGCAGCCGGCGGGACGAGCAGTACTTC	CASSRRDEQYF
-	TRBD1	TRBV7-9	TRBJ2-5	TGTGCCAGCACCCCACAGGGGTACCAAGAGACCCAGTACTTC	CASTPQGYQETQYF
-	-	TRBV6-5	TRBJ1-2	TGTGCCAGCAGTTACTCGGAGGGAGGGGGCTACACCTTC	CASSYSEGGGYTF
-	-	TRBV7-9	TRBJ2-1	TGTGCCAGCAGCTCCATCGACAGGTACAATGAGCAATTCTTC	CASSSIDRYNEQFF
-	-	TRBV7-8	TRBJ2-1	TGTGCCAGCAGCCATGGCGTCTCGACCTACAATGAGCAGTTCTTC	CASSHGVSTYNEQFF
-	-	TRBV5-5	TRBJ1-4	TGTGCCAGCAGCTTCCGGGGGCTAGAGGAAAAACTGTTTTTT	CASSFRGLEEKLFF
-	TRBD2	TRBV19	TRBJ2-1	TGTGCCAGTAGTTCCCTCGCGGGGGACTTTTACAATGAGCAGTTCTTC	CASSSLAGDFYNEQFF
-	TRBD1	TRBV7-9	TRBJ2-1	TGTGCCAGCAGCTTAGGGACAGGGGGCGATGAGCAGTTCTTC	CASSLGTGGDEQFF
-	-	TRBV25-1	TRBJ2-3	TGTGCCAGCAGTGAGTGGGAGTTAGATACGCAGTATTTT	CASSEWELDTQYF
-	TRBD1	TRBV29-1	TRBJ2-5	TGCAGCGTCGGGACAGGGTTCCAAGAGACCCAGTACTTC	CSVGTGFQETQYF
-	-	TRBV21-1	TRBJ2-5	TGTGCCAGCAGCAAAGGCGACAGCCAAGAGACCCAGTACTTC	CASSKGDSQETQYF
-	TRBD2	TRBV10-3	TRBJ2-4	TGTGCCATCAGTGAGCCCATAACTAGCGGGGATGACAAAAACATTCAGTACTTC	CAISEPITSGDDKNIQYF
-	-	TRBV19	TRBJ2-1	TGTGCCAGTAGTACCTGGGAAGGGGGGGGCTATGAGCAGTTCTTC	CASSTWEGGGYEQFF
few	-	TRBV27	TRBJ2-4	TGTGCCAGCAGTCCAAGAGACAACCTAAACATTCAGTACTTC	CASSPRDNLNIQYF
-	TRBD2	TRBV4-1	TRBJ2-1	TGCGCCAGCAGCCAAAAAAGCGGTAGCGGGTACAATGAGCAGTTCTTC	CASSQKSGSGYNEQFF
-	-	TRBV4-1	TRBJ2-3	TGCGCCAGCAGCCAGAGGACAGCCACAGATACGCAGTATTTT	CASSQRTATDTQYF
-	TRBD1	TRBV6-5	TRBJ1-4	TGTGCCAGCAGTTACGACGGGACAGGGGGGGGAAAACTGTTTTTT	CASSYDGTGGGKLFF
once	TRBD1	TRBV5-1	TRBJ1-4	TGCGCCAGCAGCTTGGGGGACAGGGGTTCAACTAATGAAAAACTGTTTTTT	CASSLGDRGSTNEKLFF
-	-	TRBV5-1	TRBJ2-1	TGCGCCAGCAGCCCGGGGGACGTCCCCTCCTACAATGAGCAGTTCTTC	CASSPGDVPSYNEQFF
once	-	TRBV27	TRBJ2-7	TGTGCCAGCAGTTTAATGGGGGGCGCCCCCGTCGAGCAGTACTTC	CASSLMGGAPVEQYF
once	TRBD1	TRBV19	TRBJ2-4	TGTGCCAGTACCTCGGACCGGGACAGGGGTCCTATAGCCAAAAACATTCAGTACTTC	CASTSDRDRGPIAKNIQYF
-	-	TRBV7-2	TRBJ2-7	TGTGCCAGCAGCTTAAACCCACAACATAAGACGACGAACTACGAGCAGTACTTC	CASSLNPQHKTTNYEQYF
-	-	TRBV27	TRBJ2-1	TGTGCCACCCCGAAGGGGCCATCGAGCTCCTACAATGAGCAGTTCTTC	CATPKGPSSSYNEQFF
-	TRBD1	TRBV9	TRBJ2-3	TGTGCCAGCAGCGTGGACAGGGGGCTAGCAGATACGCAGTATTTT	CASSVDRGLADTQYF
-	-	TRBV29-1	TRBJ2-2	TGCAGCGTTGAGTGGGCCACCGGGGAGCTGTTTTTT	CSVEWATGELFF
-	-	TRBV2	TRBJ2-3	TGTGCCAGCAGTGAACTGGGGGGATCCTTCACAGATACGCAGTATTTT	CASSELGGSFTDTQYF
-	-	TRBV27	TRBJ1-1	TGTGCCAGCAGTTTAGGCGGTTCGGGTACTGAAGCTTTCTTT	CASSLGGSGTEAFF
-	-	TRBV15	TRBJ2-2	TGTGCCACCAGCAGTACAATTAGGGAGCACACCGGGGAGCTGTTTTTT	CATSSTIREHTGELFF